Shown below are 2 T cell receptor beta chains from a single sample sequenced in a study of early T cells in non-severe SARS-CoV-2 infection (dated by TCRdb to 2020 to 2023). Preparation of the library involved 5' RACE. Data came from a NextSeq 500. TCRdb took the public reads, trimmed them with fastp at Q25, ran MiXCR for clone calling and kept in-frame beta chains. Rows matching on CDR3 protein sequence are summarized as one entry with the most common DNA and genes. This sample holds tens of thousands of distinct CDR3 sequences; roughly an eighth were observed only once. The ten largest clones take up about a sixth of the sample. The sequenced sample was whole blood. The source is an adult who was a healthcare worker with PCR-confirmed SARS-CoV-2 infection or an uninfected control (not recorded which).

This chain joins TRBV29-1 and TRBJ2-1; D not certain. This CDR3 comprises 11 residues. The germline V and J ends were trimmed by 4 bases and 8 bases, with 9 bases remaining between them. Germline V CDR1 and CDR2: SQVTM, ANQGSEA. DNA of the CDR3: TGCAGCGTTGCTCGGATCGATGAGCAGTTCTTC. Its protein product is CSVARIDEQFF.

In this sample, this clonotype turned up many times. The CDR3 reads CASSRGMAGGTETQYF. CDR3 nucleotide sequence: TGCGCCAGCAGCCGGGGTATGGCGGGAGGTACGGAGACCCAGTACTTC. This chain connects TRBV4-1 to TRBJ2-5, with TRBD2 identical over 8 bases. V lost 4 bases, J lost 5 bases, and 12 bases stayed unmatched. CDR1 is MGHRA, CDR2 YSYEKL, per germline. This CDR3 region has 16 residues.